The next 30 T cell receptor beta chains were all read from a single sample in a study of shared clonotypes between healthy human individuals. The table came from immunoSEQ multiplex PCR; TCRdb's copy has only in-frame clones and leaves some out. Seen here are more than 2 million clones, 93% observed once, and the top ten hold around 1.8%. It was CD45RO-negative cells, positively selected for CCR7, that made up naive CD8 cells, with terminally differentiated effector memory CD45RA+ cells excluded. Sequencing was carried out using naive CD8+ T cells from PBMCs. The receptor set was obtained from a man aged 18 to 29 in good health. Some clones in this sample may be carry-over from other donors' samples.

This clone was recorded once. V is TRBV27 and J is TRBJ2-7; 12 bases agree with TRBD2. In germline, CDR1 is MNHEY, CDR2 SMNVEV (reference sequence). V lost 6 bases and J lost 0; bases outside the gene matches: 6. The CDR3 covers 16 residues. The CDR3 here is CASRTSGGYISYEQYF. CDR3 DNA: TGTGCCAGCAGAACTAGCGGGGGGTATATCTCCTACGAGCAGTACTTC.

The chain joins TRBV13 to TRBJ2-1; 8 bases are shared with TRBD2. V was pared by 4 bases and J by 10 bases, with 15 bases of the junction left unmatched. The CDR3 sequence is 16 residues long. CDR1 PRHDT and CDR2 FYEKMQ come from the germline V gene (reference sequence). The CDR3 reads CASSSRISGNPYEQFF. CDR3 coding DNA: TGTGCCAGCAGCTCCCGAATTAGCGGGAACCCTTACGAGCAGTTCTTC.

This rearrangement joins TRBV7-9 to TRBJ2-5; D remains ambiguous. Germline V lookup: CDR1 SEHNR, CDR2 FQNEAQ (reference sequence). The V gene lost 0 bases and the J gene lost 5 bases, with 16 bases spanning the gap. The CDR3 is 16 amino acids. This chain's CDR3 is CASSLAVAGAGETQYF. In DNA, the CDR3 is TGTGCCAGCAGCTTAGCCGTGGCAGGTGCCGGGGAGACCCAGTACTTC.

This chain joins TRBV7-9 and TRBJ2-7, with D uncertain. V lost 3 bases and J 3 bases, leaving 6 bases between the germline ends. CDR3 length: 12 amino acids. Germline values: CDR1 SEHNR, CDR2 FQNEAQ (reference sequence). Here the CDR3 reads CASSFQLYEQYF. For the CDR3, the DNA is TGTGCCAGCAGCTTCCAGCTCTACGAGCAGTACTTC.

The chain recombines TRBV29-1 with TRBJ2-2, with D possibly being TRBD2 (6 bases). With 5 bases removed from V and 2 bases from J, the gap between germline ends came to 12 bases. CDR3 length: 14 residues. The germline gives CDR1 SQVTM, CDR2 ANQGSEA. The CDR3 bases are TGCAGCGTTTACGGAGGGGTCAACACCGGGGAGCTGTTTTTT. Its protein product is CSVYGGVNTGELFF.

The J gene is TRBJ2-2, the V gene TRBV9; unclear D gene. Trimming pared 4 bases from V and 6 bases from J, leaving 13 bases between. CDR1 and CDR2 from the germline V gene are SGDLS and YYNGEE. The CDR3 loop spans 14 amino acids. CDR3 DNA sequence: TGTGCCAGCAGCCACCCCGTCAGACCCGGGGAGCTGTTTTTT. Translation: CASSHPVRPGELFF.

This chain links TRBV6-5 with TRBJ2-2; a possible D gene is TRBD2 (5 bases). Trimming stripped 4 bases from V and 7 bases from J, with 10 bases between. The germline CDR1 and CDR2 sequences are MNHEY and SVGAGI. CDR3 length equals 13 residues. The CDR3: CASSFRDYGELFF. The CDR3 nucleotides read TGTGCCAGCAGTTTCCGGGATTACGGGGAGCTGTTTTTT.

The rearrangement links TRBV5-6 to TRBJ1-1; 8 bases fit TRBD1. V was pared by 5 bases and J by 4 bases, with 7 bases of the junction left unmatched. There are 14 residues in the CDR3. CDR1 SGHDT and CDR2 YYEEEE come from the germline V gene. The CDR3 DNA reads TGTGCCAGCAGTTTCGAGACAGGGGTCACTGAAGCTTTCTTT. Translating gives CASSFETGVTEAFF.

The V gene is TRBV28, the J gene TRBJ1-4; 9 bases agree with TRBD1. Trimming cost V 5 bases and J 7 bases; bases outside gene matches: 5. This CDR3 spans 14 amino acids. CDR1 and CDR2 from the germline V gene are MDHEN and SYDVKM. The CDR3 protein is CASSTGTGSEKLFF. CDR3 nucleotide sequence: TGTGCCAGCAGTACAGGGACAGGGAGTGAAAAACTGTTTTTT.

The chain couples TRBV5-4 to TRBJ2-7; no definite D call. The germline gives CDR1 SGHNT, CDR2 YYREEE (reference sequence). CDR3 length: 11 residues. V lost 4 bases, J lost 3 bases, and 5 bases lay in between. The CDR3 region is CASSRGYEQYF. DNA for the CDR3: TGTGCCAGCAGCCGAGGCTACGAGCAGTACTTC.

CDR3: CASKNYGSSAEQFF. The CDR3 coding sequence is TGTGCCAGCAAGAATTACGGATCGTCGGCTGAGCAGTTCTTC. The chain joins TRBV6-5 to TRBJ2-1; D gene ambiguous. The germline V gene has CDR1 MNHEY and CDR2 SVGAGI. V lost 7 bases, J lost 9 bases, and 19 bases lay in between. The CDR3 runs 14 residues.

The chain links TRBV10-3 to TRBJ1-4, with TRBD1 matching 11 bases. The ends lost 0 bases at V and 8 bases at J; junction bases unmatched: 8. This CDR3 comprises 17 residues. Germline loops: CDR1 ENHRY, CDR2 SYGVKD. CDR3 DNA: TGTGCCATCAGTGAGTCGCTCGGACAGGGGGCTGAGGAAAAACTGTTTTTT. It is translated as CAISESLGQGAEEKLFF.

The CDR3 loop is CASSWGRRAGTGEKLFF. The CDR3, as DNA: TGCGCCAGCAGCTGGGGGAGGCGGGCCGGAACCGGGGAAAAACTGTTTTTT. The gene calls are TRBV5-1 and TRBJ1-4; possible D gene TRBD1, 5 bases. The length of the CDR3 is 17 residues. The V end lost 3 bases, the J end lost 8 bases, and 23 bases lay between the germline ends. Germline V gene sequence: CDR1 SGHRS, CDR2 YFSETQ.

This chain connects TRBV4-1 to TRBJ1-1; perhaps TRBD1 as D (6 bases). CDR1 and CDR2 from the germline V gene are MGHRA and YSYEKL. The CDR3 extends over 13 amino acids. Trimming cost V 2 bases and J 5 bases, with 9 bases left between them. The CDR3 is CASSQNRATEAFF. The CDR3 DNA follows: TGCGCCAGCAGCCAAAACAGGGCAACTGAAGCTTTCTTT.

Notes on this clone: Different DNA sequences within this sample yield the same CDR3. This chain links TRBV6-5 with TRBJ2-7, with 10 nucleotides matching TRBD2. The CDR3 runs to 13 residues. Trimming removed 5 bases from V and 6 bases from J; junction bases left unmatched: 4. Germline-derived CDR1 and CDR2 are MNHEY and SVGAGI. As DNA, the CDR3 is TGTGCCAGCAGTCACAGACTAGCGGGCGAGCAGTACTTC. Translating gives CASSHRLAGEQYF.

V and J are TRBV7-9 and TRBJ2-7; no firm D call. CDR1 and CDR2 from the germline V gene are SEHNR and FQNEAQ (reference sequence). This CDR3 is 13 amino acids long. V dropped 6 bases and J dropped 5 bases, with 14 bases sitting between them. The CDR3 sequence: CASRLPSSDEQYF. As DNA, the CDR3 is TGTGCCAGCAGATTGCCCTCGAGCGACGAGCAGTACTTC.

The chain employs TRBV28 and TRBJ1-3; no reliable D call. The CDR3 runs 16 residues. Trimming took 5 bases from V and 0 from J, leaving 14 bases between them. Germline CDR1 is MDHEN and CDR2 is SYDVKM. The CDR3 nucleotides are TGTGCCAGCAGTCCCATCCCGGGGTACTCTGGAAACACCATATATTTT. Its translation is CASSPIPGYSGNTIYF.

The V and J genes are TRBV10-3 and TRBJ2-3; the D gene could be TRBD1 or TRBD2 (5 bases each). From germline, CDR1 is ENHRY and CDR2 SYGVKD. CDR3 length equals 13 residues. In nucleotides, the CDR3 is TGTGCAAGAAGGGGAGAGTTAACAGATACGCAGTATTTT. This translates into CARRGELTDTQYF.

This chain uses TRBV14 with TRBJ2-3, with 8 bases fitting TRBD2. The CDR3 is 20 residues long. Germline lookup yields CDR1 SGHDN and CDR2 FVKESK. Trimming removed 2 bases from V and 4 bases from J; junction bases left unmatched: 20. The CDR3 DNA reads TGTGCCAGCAGCCAACTTTCCCCAGCGGGAGACTTAGTGGGATCAGATACGCAGTATTTT. Protein sequence: CASSQLSPAGDLVGSDTQYF.

The rearrangement links TRBV27 to TRBJ2-7; D is perhaps TRBD1 or TRBD2 (5 bases each). The V and J ends lost 7 bases and 5 bases respectively, with 24 bases between them. Germline loops: CDR1 MNHEY, CDR2 SMNVEV (reference sequence). The CDR3 totals 16 residues. CDR3 region: CASTSRQGAMVDEQYF. The CDR3 DNA follows: TGTGCCAGCACTTCTCGCCAGGGAGCGATGGTCGACGAGCAGTACTTC.

The V and J genes are TRBV9 and TRBJ1-3, with D perhaps matching TRBD1 (5 bases). V shed 4 bases and J shed 4 bases, with 15 bases lying between them. The CDR3 is 15 residues long. CDR1 is SGDLS and CDR2 is YYNGEE in the germline V gene. This chain's CDR3 is CASSPYRGVGNTIYF. The CDR3 coding sequence is TGTGCCAGCAGCCCCTACCGAGGGGTGGGAAACACCATATATTTT.

The chain carries TRBV6-5 and TRBJ2-7; D unresolved. Trimming took off 2 bases at V and 7 bases at J, with 12 bases between the two ends. The germline CDR1 and CDR2 sequences are MNHEY and SVGAGI. CDR3 length: 13 residues. This CDR3 reads CASSYPPHGEQYF. The DNA for the CDR3 is TGTGCCAGCAGTTACCCCCCTCACGGAGAGCAGTACTTC.

The V gene is TRBV19, the J gene TRBJ2-7; 7 nucleotides align to TRBD2. This CDR3 region has 14 residues. J gave up 5 bases and V 6 bases, and 10 bases lay outside the gene matches. CDR1 LNHDA and CDR2 SQIVND come from the germline V gene (reference sequence). CDR3 protein: CASSFLAGVDEQYF. The CDR3, as DNA: TGTGCCAGTAGCTTCTTGGCGGGGGTGGACGAGCAGTACTTC.

The V and J genes are TRBV10-1 and TRBJ2-3; 7 bases fit TRBD1. There are 15 residues in the CDR3. J lost 3 bases, V lost 2 bases, and 5 bases had no gene match. Germline V gene sequence: CDR1 WNHNN, CDR2 SYGVQD (reference sequence). As DNA, the CDR3 is TGCGCCAGCAGTGAGCAGGGGGACCTAACAGATACGCAGTATTTT. Protein sequence: CASSEQGDLTDTQYF.

The J gene is TRBJ2-7, the V gene TRBV28; TRBD1 is a possible D gene (6 bases). Per germline, CDR1 MDHEN and CDR2 SYDVKM. Trimming left V 2 bases short and J 5 bases short, with 13 bases between. The CDR3 is 14 amino acids. The CDR3 reads CASSLAGVIDEQYF. CDR3 in DNA: TGTGCCAGCAGTTTAGCAGGGGTCATCGACGAGCAGTACTTC.

V gene TRBV27 combines with J gene TRBJ1-4; perhaps TRBD1 as D (6 bases). CDR3 size: 15 residues. Germline V gene data show CDR1 as MNHEY and CDR2 as SMNVEV (reference sequence). Trimming left V 6 bases short and J 12 bases short, with 23 bases between. In nucleotides, the CDR3 is TGTGCCAGCAGCACCAGGGGTCTCTCTGCGGGAGAACTGTTTTTT. It translates to CASSTRGLSAGELFF.

The CDR3 is CASSISSFGTRISYEQYF. The CDR3 nucleotides are TGTGCCAGTAGTATCTCGTCATTTGGGACTAGAATCTCCTACGAGCAGTACTTC. The chain employs TRBV19 and TRBJ2-7; 8 positions match TRBD2. J lost 0 bases, V lost 3 bases, and 13 bases had no gene match. Germline V gene sequence: CDR1 LNHDA, CDR2 SQIVND (reference sequence). CDR3 size: 18 residues.

This sequence joins TRBV6-1 and TRBJ1-5, with D possibly being TRBD1 (6 bases). Trimming took off 7 bases at V and 5 bases at J, with 12 bases between the two ends. Germline V lookup: CDR1 MNHNS, CDR2 SASEGT. The CDR3 runs 13 residues. As DNA, the CDR3 is TGTGCCAGCACCGCGGACAGAGATCAGCCCCAGCATTTT. Translating it yields CASTADRDQPQHF.

The chain joins TRBV7-3 to TRBJ2-7; TRBD2 agrees at 7 bases. Germline lookup yields CDR1 SGHTA and CDR2 FQGTGA. The CDR3 sequence is 15 residues long. V gave up 0 bases and J gave up 3 bases; unmatched junction bases: 5. CDR3 in DNA: TGTGCCAGCAGCTTAACCAACAGCGGGATCTACGAGCAGTACTTC. This encodes CASSLTNSGIYEQYF.

The chain has TRBV2 and TRBJ1-5; D may be TRBD1 (5 bases). The CDR3 runs to 16 residues. The V end was cut by 4 bases, the J end by 7 bases, with 20 bases between. From germline, CDR1 is SNHLY and CDR2 FYNNEI. Here the CDR3 reads CASSVTRESIWQPQHF. The CDR3 nucleotides are TGTGCCAGCAGTGTTACCAGGGAGAGTATTTGGCAGCCCCAGCATTTT.